This is a list of T cell receptor beta chains from one sample in a study of blood T cell repertoires in COVID-19. Produced via immunoSEQ multiplex PCR; TCRdb's table is partial and in-frame only. The repertoire consists of roughly 300,000 clones, with about 82% occurring once and the leading ten covering more than 6%. Sequencing input: peripheral blood. Receptors originate from a human donor in a cohort sampled during active COVID-19. Both conserved end residues are part of each CDR3. Fields, in order: J gene, D gene, V gene, clone size, CDR3 length, CDR3 protein, CDR3 DNA. The D gene is left open where the match is weak. Clone size is stated in some rows and not others, as once, few, many or a class when expanded.

TRBJ2-3,TRBD2,TRBV19,once,14,CASSTGLAYDTQYF,TGTGCCAGTAGTACTGGACTAGCCTACGATACGCAGTATTTT
TRBJ2-1,TRBD2,TRBV5-1,-,15,CASSLIGTSLGEQFF,TGCGCCAGCAGCTTGATCGGGACTAGTCTCGGTGAGCAGTTCTTC
TRBJ1-1,-,TRBV18,few,14,CASSPGQMNTEAFF,TGTGCCAGCTCACCAGGGCAGATGAACACTGAAGCTTTCTTT
TRBJ1-5,TRBD1,TRBV5-1,few,15,CASSLGTGGGEPQHF,TGCGCCAGCAGTCTCGGGACAGGGGGCGGGGAGCCCCAGCATTTT
TRBJ2-4,-,TRBV5-5,-,13,CASSLGQGNIQYF,TGTGCCAGCAGCTTGGGGCAGGGAAACATTCAGTACTTC
TRBJ1-2,-,TRBV7-9,-,17,CASSLAAGFPANYGYTF,TGTGCCAGCAGCTTAGCGGCAGGGTTTCCGGCTAACTATGGCTACACCTTC
TRBJ2-3,TRBD2,TRBV4-2,few,15,CASSRLAGDLDTQYF,TGTGCCAGCAGCCGACTAGCGGGGGATCTAGATACGCAGTATTTT
TRBJ2-3,TRBD2,TRBV11-2,-,15,CASSFRGRGTDTQYF,TGTGCCAGCAGCTTTCGGGGGAGGGGCACAGATACGCAGTATTTT
TRBJ2-1,-,TRBV11-2,-,15,CASSSALAGYNEQFF,TGTGCCAGCAGCTCCGCCTTGGCTGGTTACAATGAGCAGTTCTTC
TRBJ2-3,-,TRBV12-5,once,19,CASGLVPFPGEQKADTQYF,TGTGCTAGTGGTTTGGTACCATTCCCCGGGGAGCAGAAGGCAGATACGCAGTATTTT
TRBJ1-2,TRBD1,TRBV6-5,-,14,CASIPGGQGGGYTF,TGTGCCAGCATCCCGGGCGGACAGGGCGGAGGCTACACCTTC
TRBJ2-2,TRBD1,TRBV4-1,-,15,CASSQVTGSTGELFF,TGCGCCAGCAGCCAAGTGACAGGGAGTACCGGGGAGCTGTTTTTT
TRBJ2-3,-,TRBV9,-,14,CASSVQGFSDTQYF,TGTGCCAGCAGCGTACAGGGTTTCTCAGATACGCAGTATTTT
TRBJ1-6,-,TRBV7-9,few,15,CASSLALVPKSPLHF,TGTGCCAGCAGCTTAGCGCTAGTGCCGAAGTCACCCCTCCACTTT
TRBJ1-5,-,TRBV30,-,14,CAWSVTSGFQPQHF,TGTGCCTGGAGTGTCACTTCAGGGTTTCAGCCCCAGCATTTT
TRBJ1-2,TRBD1,TRBV7-2,-,13,CASSLRQGRGYTF,TGTGCCAGCAGCTTAAGACAGGGACGAGGCTACACCTTC
TRBJ1-1,TRBD1,TRBV6-5,-,14,CASNWGQGNTEAFF,TGTGCCAGCAATTGGGGACAGGGGAACACTGAAGCTTTCTTT
TRBJ2-2,TRBD2,TRBV12-5,-,16,CATLKAIAGNTGELFF,TGTGCTACCCTAAAGGCCATAGCGGGGAACACCGGGGAGCTGTTTTTT
TRBJ1-5,TRBD1,TRBV10-2,-,14,CASSEQGRNQPQHF,TGCGCCAGCAGTGAACAGGGGCGCAATCAGCCCCAGCATTTT
TRBJ1-2,TRBD1,TRBV27,-,13,CASSPRTGGRTLF,TGTGCCAGCAGTCCAAGGACAGGGGGCAGAACTTTATTC
TRBJ2-1,TRBD2,TRBV5-6,-,14,CASTTSGSYNEQFF,TGTGCCAGCACGACTAGCGGGTCCTACAATGAGCAGTTCTTC
TRBJ2-7,-,TRBV5-1,-,15,CASSSGSGIRGEQYF,TGCGCCAGCAGCTCGGGGTCAGGCATTCGGGGCGAGCAGTACTTC
TRBJ2-2,-,TRBV9,-,15,CASSPLEGGTGELFF,TGTGCCAGCAGCCCCCTGGAGGGGGGGACCGGGGAGCTGTTTTTT
TRBJ1-2,-,TRBV18,-,14,CASSPSGQNYGYTF,TGTGCCAGCTCACCTTCTGGGCAGAACTATGGCTACACCTTC
TRBJ1-2,-,TRBV28,-,14,CASSYDNRSHGYTF,TGTGCCAGCAGTTACGACAATAGGTCCCATGGCTACACCTTC
TRBJ2-1,-,TRBV6-1,-,12,CASSEEFRDEFF,TGTGCCAGCAGTGAAGAGTTCAGGGATGAGTTCTTC
TRBJ1-1,-,TRBV11-1,-,13,CASSTLVISEAFF,TGTGCCAGCAGCACCCTAGTGATATCTGAAGCTTTCTTT
TRBJ1-5,TRBD1,TRBV9,-,14,CASSVEGGHQPQHF,TGTGCCAGCAGCGTAGAAGGGGGCCATCAGCCCCAGCATTTT
TRBJ2-7,-,TRBV24-1,-,13,CATSDFGQDEQYF,TGTGCCACCAGTGATTTTGGGCAAGACGAGCAGTACTTC
TRBJ2-1,TRBD2,TRBV27,once,15,CASSLASGTYNEQFF,TGTGCCAGCAGCCTCGCTAGCGGTACCTACAATGAGCAGTTCTTC
TRBJ1-1,-,TRBV7-9,-,15,CASSLNGQQNTEAFF,TGTGCCAGCAGCTTAAATGGACAGCAGAACACTGAAGCTTTCTTT
TRBJ1-4,-,TRBV4-1,-,14,CASSQEGGGEKLFF,TGCGCCAGCAGCCAAGAGGGTGGCGGTGAAAAACTGTTTTTT
TRBJ2-1,-,TRBV18,-,14,CASSLVGAPNEQFF,TGTGCCAGCTCACTAGTAGGGGCCCCCAATGAGCAGTTCTTC
TRBJ2-1,-,TRBV9,-,11,CAPRGAALLFF,TGTGCCCCCAGGGGGGCCGCGTTGTTGTTCTTC
TRBJ2-3,-,TRBV6-5,-,14,CASTRLSDTDTQYF,TGTGCCAGCACTAGACTTTCAGACACAGATACGCAGTATTTT
TRBJ1-6,-,TRBV7-8,-,14,CASSSGRAGSPLHF,TGTGCCAGCAGCTCGGGGAGGGCGGGTTCACCCCTCCACTTT
TRBJ1-2,-,TRBV5-6,-,14,CASSLAGFSYGYTF,TGTGCCAGCAGCTTGGCCGGGTTCTCCTATGGCTACACCTTC
TRBJ2-7,-,TRBV23-1,many,14,CASSQSLAGDEQYF,TGCGCCAGCAGTCAATCCTTGGCAGGGGACGAGCAGTACTTC
TRBJ1-5,TRBD1,TRBV5-1,-,16,CASSLDPGQPNQPQHF,TGCGCCAGCAGCTTAGACCCGGGACAGCCGAATCAGCCCCAGCATTTT
TRBJ2-7,TRBD1,TRBV27,-,13,CASSLIQGVEQYF,TGTGCCAGCAGTCTCATACAGGGGGTCGAGCAGTACTTC